The entry below describes one TCR beta chain. Produced via immunoSEQ multiplex PCR; TCRdb's table is partial and in-frame only. The table lists about 120,000 clones, roughly nine tenths of them singletons. The sample originates from a study of control samples from healthy donors and cancer patients. This clonotype was sampled from a man aged 18 to 29 in good health. Material: blood.

The DNA for the CDR3 is TGCAGCGTTTATTCGCGGCAGGGGGGGAATGAGCAGTTCTTC. Encoded protein: CSVYSRQGGNEQFF. This chain uses TRBV29-1 with TRBJ2-1, with D perhaps assigned TRBD1 or TRBD2 (7 bases each). CDR1 SQVTM and CDR2 ANQGSEA come from the germline V gene. With 5 bases removed from V and 7 bases from J, the gap between germline ends came to 18 bases. The CDR3 has 14 amino acids.